The present T cell receptor beta chain was sequenced within a study of blood T cell repertoires in COVID-19. Overall study context: The United States, Italy and Spain were the sources of the acute and convalescent COVID-19 samples. Sample material is recorded as cDNA or gDNA derived from T cells, B-cell-depleted T cells, or PBMCs.

Original methodology: From reference gene primer amplification, estimates of nucleated cell counts were derived. The repertoire was sequenced with immunoSEQ multiplex PCR; TCRdb's copy has only in-frame clones and lacks some. The V and J calls and clone size are taken from that table; D and trimming were inferred from the DNA. The sample shows approximately 150,000 clones, 87% of them seen only once. The CDR3 covers 14 residues. Germline V gene lookup returns CDR1 SGHNT and CDR2 YYREEE (reference sequence). V gave up 2 bases and J gave up 6 bases, with 11 bases separating them. The receptor comes from a woman between 50 and 59 years old with acute or convalescent COVID-19. This chain connects TRBV5-4 to TRBJ1-4; weak D call: TRBD1 (6 bases). The sequenced sample consisted of peripheral blood. CDR3 in amino acids: CASSFYAGDEKLFF. The CDR3, as DNA: TGTGCCAGCAGCTTCTATGCAGGGGATGAAAAACTGTTTTTT.